These T cell receptor beta chains were read from a single sample in a study of cytomegalovirus exposure and HLA in healthy donors. Repertoires were generated with immunoSEQ multiplex PCR, while TCRdb's copy carries only in-frame clones and drops some. The sample lists tens of thousands of clones; 62% were seen once. The specimen was PBMCs. All receptors derive from a woman aged 25 to 45 in good health and CMV-seropositive. The CDR3 runs from the conserved cysteine through the conserved F or W. The D gene is left open where the match is weak. Expanded clones are given a class, and other clones once, few, many or no size at all.

clone size: -
J gene: TRBJ1-5
CDR3 length: 13
V gene: TRBV28
D gene: -
CDR3 DNA: TGTGCCAGCATAAGACAGTACAATCAGCCCCAGCATTTT
CDR3 protein: CASIRQYNQPQHF

clone size: few
J gene: TRBJ1-1
CDR3 length: 13
V gene: TRBV19
D gene: TRBD1
CDR3 DNA: TGTGCCAGTGTAGACAGGGATAACACTGAAGCTTTCTTT
CDR3 protein: CASVDRDNTEAFF

clone size: few
J gene: TRBJ2-5
CDR3 length: 14
V gene: TRBV10-3
D gene: TRBD2
CDR3 DNA: TGTGCCATCGCGGGCGGGGGGGCTCAAGAGACCCAGTACTTC
CDR3 protein: CAIAGGGAQETQYF

clone size: few
J gene: TRBJ1-2
CDR3 length: 13
V gene: TRBV6-5
D gene: -
CDR3 DNA: TGTGCCAGCAGCACCGGGATCTCCTATGGCTACACCTTC
CDR3 protein: CASSTGISYGYTF

clone size: -
J gene: TRBJ2-3
CDR3 length: 16
V gene: TRBV7-2
D gene: TRBD2
CDR3 DNA: TGTGCCAGCAGCGTACGACTAGCGGGGAGCACAGATACGCAGTATTTT
CDR3 protein: CASSVRLAGSTDTQYF

clone size: once
J gene: TRBJ2-7
CDR3 length: 16
V gene: TRBV4-2
D gene: -
CDR3 DNA: TGTGCCAGCAGCCAGGGTGTGACGGGGTTCTCCTACGAGCAGTACTTC
CDR3 protein: CASSQGVTGFSYEQYF

clone size: few
J gene: TRBJ1-2
CDR3 length: 15
V gene: TRBV7-2
D gene: -
CDR3 DNA: TGTGCCAGCAGCTTAGGGTCAGGGACTAACTATGGCTACACCTTC
CDR3 protein: CASSLGSGTNYGYTF

clone size: -
J gene: TRBJ1-1
CDR3 length: 16
V gene: TRBV6-5
D gene: -
CDR3 DNA: TGTGCCAGCAGTTACGGTGGGAGGGTTTTGAACACTGAAGCTTTCTTT
CDR3 protein: CASSYGGRVLNTEAFF

clone size: -
J gene: TRBJ2-5
CDR3 length: 16
V gene: TRBV7-9
D gene: TRBD2
CDR3 DNA: TGTGCCAGCAGCCCCTCTAGCGGGGGGTCGGTATCGACCCAGTACTTC
CDR3 protein: CASSPSSGGSVSTQYF

clone size: -
J gene: TRBJ2-3
CDR3 length: 16
V gene: TRBV19
D gene: TRBD2
CDR3 DNA: TGTGCCAGTAGTCCCCGTGGGAGGGAAGCGGTGGATACGCAGTATTTT
CDR3 protein: CASSPRGREAVDTQYF

clone size: -
J gene: TRBJ1-2
CDR3 length: 13
V gene: TRBV18
D gene: -
CDR3 DNA: TGTGCCAGCTCCGCGGACAGAGTCTATGGCTACACCTTC
CDR3 protein: CASSADRVYGYTF

clone size: few
J gene: TRBJ1-5
CDR3 length: 14
V gene: TRBV5-5
D gene: TRBD1
CDR3 DNA: TGTGCCAGCAGCGGTACAGGGGGTGGTCAGCCCCAGCATTTT
CDR3 protein: CASSGTGGGQPQHF

clone size: -
J gene: TRBJ2-7
CDR3 length: 15
V gene: TRBV6-5
D gene: TRBD2
CDR3 DNA: TGTGCCAGCAGTTACTGGCGCGGGGGAGGCTACGAGCAGTACTTC
CDR3 protein: CASSYWRGGGYEQYF

clone size: -
J gene: TRBJ2-7
CDR3 length: 14
V gene: TRBV27
D gene: -
CDR3 DNA: TGTGCCAGCAGTTCTCAGGGGTTTGGGGACGAGCAGTACTTC
CDR3 protein: CASSSQGFGDEQYF

clone size: -
J gene: TRBJ2-6
CDR3 length: 16
V gene: TRBV15
D gene: -
CDR3 DNA: TGTGCCACCAGCAGTCCCGGCAGGGCCGGGGCCAACGTCCTGACTTTC
CDR3 protein: CATSSPGRAGANVLTF

clone size: few
J gene: TRBJ1-1
CDR3 length: 13
V gene: TRBV6-4
D gene: -
CDR3 DNA: TGTGCCAGCAGAAGACAGTTGAACACTGAAGCTTTCTTT
CDR3 protein: CASRRQLNTEAFF